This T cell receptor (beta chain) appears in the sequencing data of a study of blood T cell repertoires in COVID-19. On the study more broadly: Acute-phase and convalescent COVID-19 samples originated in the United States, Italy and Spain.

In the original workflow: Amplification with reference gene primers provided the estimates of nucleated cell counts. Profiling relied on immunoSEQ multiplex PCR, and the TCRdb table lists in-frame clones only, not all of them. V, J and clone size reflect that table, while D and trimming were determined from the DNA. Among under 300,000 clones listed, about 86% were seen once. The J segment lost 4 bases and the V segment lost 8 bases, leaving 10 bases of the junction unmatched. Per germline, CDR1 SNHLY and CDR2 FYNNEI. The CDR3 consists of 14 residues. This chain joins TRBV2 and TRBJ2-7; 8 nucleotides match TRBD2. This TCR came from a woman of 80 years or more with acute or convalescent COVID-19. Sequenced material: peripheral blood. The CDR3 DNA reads TGTGCCAGCCGGGAGGGGAGATTACTTTACGAGCAGTACTTC. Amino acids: CASREGRLLYEQYF. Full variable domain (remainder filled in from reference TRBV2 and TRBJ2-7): EPEVTQTPSHQVTQMGQEVILRCVPISNHLYFYWYRQILGQKVEFLVSFYNNEISEKSEIFDDQFSVERPDGSNFTLKIRSTKLEDSAMYFCASREGRLLYEQYFGPGTRLTVT.